This T cell receptor beta chain was identified during a study of shared clonotypes between healthy human individuals. Ten immunoSEQ deep assay plates were used to sequence the DNA of unsorted PBMCs. Profiling relied on immunoSEQ multiplex PCR, and the TCRdb table lists in-frame clones only, not all of them. The repertoire holds roughly 490,000 clones, with less than 80% as singletons. The CDR3 sequence is 15 residues long. V lost 5 bases, J lost 7 bases, and 10 bases stayed unmatched. Germline V CDR1 and CDR2: SGHDN, FVKESK. The sequenced sample consisted of PBMCs. The gene calls are TRBV14 and TRBJ2-1; 8 bases line up with TRBD2. This receptor was taken from a woman aged 40 to 49 in good health. Some clones in this sample may be carry-over from other donors' samples. The chain's CDR3 is CASSELAVGLNEQFF. The CDR3 DNA sequence: TGTGCCAGCAGCGAACTAGCGGTCGGGCTGAATGAGCAGTTCTTC.